This is a list of T cell receptor beta chains from one sample in a study of shared clonotypes between healthy human individuals. Libraries were prepared by immunoSEQ multiplex PCR; TCRdb keeps only in-frame clonotypes and omits some of them. The sample contains approximately 720,000 clones, about 90% of which appear only once. The sample comprised naive CD8+ T cells sorted from blood. The receptors come from a man under 40 in good health. Each CDR3 is given with its conserved first and last residue. D genes are given only for firm matches. Clone size appears in some rows only: once, few, many, or a class for an expanded clone.

cdr3_nt: TGTGCCAGCAGAGAAGGACAGGGTATGGATGAGCAGTTCTTC
cdr3_aa: CASREGQGMDEQFF
v_call: TRBV2
clone_size: -
j_call: TRBJ2-1
d_call: TRBD1

cdr3_nt: TGTGCCAGCAACCCCCAGGGAGGGGGTGAGCCCCAGCATTTT
cdr3_aa: CASNPQGGGEPQHF
v_call: TRBV9
clone_size: -
j_call: TRBJ1-5
d_call: -

cdr3_nt: TGTGCCAGTCAAAATTCCGGGACAGGGGGCGAGACCCAGTACTTC
cdr3_aa: CASQNSGTGGETQYF
v_call: TRBV19
clone_size: -
j_call: TRBJ2-5
d_call: TRBD1

cdr3_nt: TGTGCCAGCAGCCAAGATCAGGGGCTAGCGGGAGTGACCTACAATGAGCAGTTCTTC
cdr3_aa: CASSQDQGLAGVTYNEQFF
v_call: TRBV14
clone_size: -
j_call: TRBJ2-1
d_call: TRBD2

cdr3_nt: TGTGCCAGTAGAGCAAAGGCTTCAGCCAAAAACATTCAGTACTTC
cdr3_aa: CASRAKASAKNIQYF
v_call: TRBV19
clone_size: -
j_call: TRBJ2-4
d_call: -

cdr3_nt: TGTGCCAGCAGCGCTACGCGTAGCAGTACAACAGATACGCAGTATTTT
cdr3_aa: CASSATRSSTTDTQYF
v_call: TRBV9
clone_size: -
j_call: TRBJ2-3
d_call: -

cdr3_nt: TGTGCCAGCAGCGGCCCTACTGAAAAACTGTTTTTT
cdr3_aa: CASSGPTEKLFF
v_call: TRBV9
clone_size: -
j_call: TRBJ1-4
d_call: -

cdr3_nt: TGTGCCAGCAGCGTAACTAGCGGGGGAAGTTTCCCCTACAATGAGCAGTTCTTC
cdr3_aa: CASSVTSGGSFPYNEQFF
v_call: TRBV7-9
clone_size: -
j_call: TRBJ2-1
d_call: TRBD2

cdr3_nt: TGCGCCAGCAGCCAAGATTATGGACAGGGGGCTTATGGCTACACCTTC
cdr3_aa: CASSQDYGQGAYGYTF
v_call: TRBV4-3
clone_size: -
j_call: TRBJ1-2
d_call: TRBD1

cdr3_nt: TGTGCCAGCAGCGACCGGCCGAACACTGAAGCTTTCTTT
cdr3_aa: CASSDRPNTEAFF
v_call: TRBV6-5
clone_size: -
j_call: TRBJ1-1
d_call: -

cdr3_nt: TGTGCCAGCAGCGGTCGGGAGGGGGGCAGCCAGACCTACGAGCAGTACTTC
cdr3_aa: CASSGREGGSQTYEQYF
v_call: TRBV9
clone_size: -
j_call: TRBJ2-7
d_call: TRBD2

cdr3_nt: TGTGCCAGCAGAGGGGCGTCTAGCACAGATACGCAGTATTTT
cdr3_aa: CASRGASSTDTQYF
v_call: TRBV9
clone_size: -
j_call: TRBJ2-3
d_call: -

cdr3_nt: TGTGCCAGCAGTTTCATCGCAGATACGCAGTATTTT
cdr3_aa: CASSFIADTQYF
v_call: TRBV27
clone_size: -
j_call: TRBJ2-3
d_call: -

cdr3_nt: TGTGCCAGCAGTTCACCCTTTTGGGGGAGCGGCCATGAAGAGACCCAGTACTTC
cdr3_aa: CASSSPFWGSGHEETQYF
v_call: TRBV28
clone_size: -
j_call: TRBJ2-5
d_call: -

cdr3_nt: TGCGCCAGCAGCTTGACAGGGGAACCCACCCACACCGACAATGAGCAGTTCTTC
cdr3_aa: CASSLTGEPTHTDNEQFF
v_call: TRBV5-1
clone_size: -
j_call: TRBJ2-1
d_call: TRBD1

cdr3_nt: TGTGCCAGTAGTAAGAACAGGGCCAACTCCTACGAGCAGTACTTC
cdr3_aa: CASSKNRANSYEQYF
v_call: TRBV19
clone_size: -
j_call: TRBJ2-7
d_call: -

cdr3_nt: TGCAGCGTTTTCCTGGGGGCAAACACCGGGGAGCTGTTTTTT
cdr3_aa: CSVFLGANTGELFF
v_call: TRBV29-1
clone_size: -
j_call: TRBJ2-2
d_call: -

cdr3_nt: TGTGCCAGCAGCCCACGACTCGAAGATACGCAGTATTTT
cdr3_aa: CASSPRLEDTQYF
v_call: TRBV7-2
clone_size: -
j_call: TRBJ2-3
d_call: -

cdr3_nt: TGTGCCAGCAGCCCCCGAGGGGACAGGAGAGTTCCTTTCTTT
cdr3_aa: CASSPRGDRRVPFF
v_call: TRBV9
clone_size: -
j_call: TRBJ1-1
d_call: TRBD1

cdr3_nt: TGTGCCAGCAGTTACGCCAGGGGCTCGGGCACCGGGGAGCTGTTTTTT
cdr3_aa: CASSYARGSGTGELFF
v_call: TRBV6-5
clone_size: once
j_call: TRBJ2-2
d_call: -

cdr3_nt: TGTGCCACCAGCGTTGGGACCGGGGAGCTGTTTTTT
cdr3_aa: CATSVGTGELFF
v_call: TRBV15
clone_size: -
j_call: TRBJ2-2
d_call: -

cdr3_nt: TGTGCCAGCTCACCGTTGCGGGATAACCCCTTATTGGACGAGCAGTACTTC
cdr3_aa: CASSPLRDNPLLDEQYF
v_call: TRBV18
clone_size: -
j_call: TRBJ2-7
d_call: -

cdr3_nt: TGTGCCAGCAGCTTGGGACGGACTGGGGCCAACGTCCTGACTTTC
cdr3_aa: CASSLGRTGANVLTF
v_call: TRBV11-2
clone_size: -
j_call: TRBJ2-6
d_call: -

cdr3_nt: TGTGCCAGCAGCTTAAGCCGGGAGGCAAAGGGGACCCAGTACTTC
cdr3_aa: CASSLSREAKGTQYF
v_call: TRBV7-9
clone_size: -
j_call: TRBJ2-5
d_call: TRBD2

cdr3_nt: TGCGCCAGCAGTGAGCCGGACCGACACAATGAGCAGTTCTTC
cdr3_aa: CASSEPDRHNEQFF
v_call: TRBV10-1
clone_size: -
j_call: TRBJ2-1
d_call: -

cdr3_nt: TGTGCCAGCAGCTTAAGGGGGCGGGACAATGAGCAGTTCTTC
cdr3_aa: CASSLRGRDNEQFF
v_call: TRBV7-9
clone_size: -
j_call: TRBJ2-1
d_call: TRBD1

cdr3_nt: TGTGCTAGCTCTTTTCCTATGCGCAGCACTGAAGCTTTCTTT
cdr3_aa: CASSFPMRSTEAFF
v_call: TRBV7-9
clone_size: -
j_call: TRBJ1-1
d_call: -

cdr3_nt: TGCGCCAGCAGCCAATATGGGCGGGGGGGTCAAGAGACCCAGTACTTC
cdr3_aa: CASSQYGRGGQETQYF
v_call: TRBV4-3
clone_size: -
j_call: TRBJ2-5
d_call: TRBD2

cdr3_nt: TGTGCCAGCAGGGCCGGAGCGGGAGGGCTTTTGTCAACGCAGTATTTT
cdr3_aa: CASRAGAGGLLSTQYF
v_call: TRBV2
clone_size: -
j_call: TRBJ2-3
d_call: TRBD2

cdr3_nt: TGCGCCAGCAGCTTGGGGACAGGGAATTACGAGCAGTACTTC
cdr3_aa: CASSLGTGNYEQYF
v_call: TRBV5-1
clone_size: -
j_call: TRBJ2-7
d_call: TRBD1

cdr3_nt: TGTGCCAGCAGTTACTCGGGACAGCCTCAAGAGACCCAGTACTTC
cdr3_aa: CASSYSGQPQETQYF
v_call: TRBV6-6
clone_size: once
j_call: TRBJ2-5
d_call: TRBD1

cdr3_nt: TGTGCCAGCAGTTTTGGGACAGGTTGGGAGCTGTTTTTT
cdr3_aa: CASSFGTGWELFF
v_call: TRBV28
clone_size: -
j_call: TRBJ2-2
d_call: TRBD1

cdr3_nt: TGTGCCATCAGTGAGTCCCCCGGGGAGCTGTTTTTT
cdr3_aa: CAISESPGELFF
v_call: TRBV10-3
clone_size: -
j_call: TRBJ2-2
d_call: -

cdr3_nt: TGCAGCGTTGAAGGGACTAGCGGGAGGGAGTACAATGAGCAGTTCTTC
cdr3_aa: CSVEGTSGREYNEQFF
v_call: TRBV29-1
clone_size: -
j_call: TRBJ2-1
d_call: TRBD2

cdr3_nt: TGCAGTGCCCGGGCGGGCGACGAGCAGTACTTC
cdr3_aa: CSARAGDEQYF
v_call: TRBV20-1
clone_size: -
j_call: TRBJ2-7
d_call: -

cdr3_nt: TGTGCCAGCAGCTTCCGGGACTACTCCTACGAGCAGTACTTC
cdr3_aa: CASSFRDYSYEQYF
v_call: TRBV7-9
clone_size: -
j_call: TRBJ2-7
d_call: TRBD2

cdr3_nt: TGTGCCAGCAGTTCTAGGACAGTGGCTGGCACAGATACGCAGTATTTT
cdr3_aa: CASSSRTVAGTDTQYF
v_call: TRBV6-5
clone_size: -
j_call: TRBJ2-3
d_call: -

cdr3_nt: TGCGCCAGCAGTCCCGTGGCGGTAGCGGGAGGGCCCTTTCTTTCCTACGAGCAGTACTTC
cdr3_aa: CASSPVAVAGGPFLSYEQYF
v_call: TRBV23-1
clone_size: once
j_call: TRBJ2-7
d_call: TRBD2

cdr3_nt: TGTGCCAGCAGCCCCGGGACCGGGGAGCTGTTTTTT
cdr3_aa: CASSPGTGELFF
v_call: TRBV5-4
clone_size: -
j_call: TRBJ2-2
d_call: -

cdr3_nt: TGTGCCAGCAGTGATATCCCTGAAGCTTTCTTT
cdr3_aa: CASSDIPEAFF
v_call: TRBV6-1
clone_size: -
j_call: TRBJ1-1
d_call: -

cdr3_nt: TGTGCCACCAGCAGAGTGTCAGGGGACGAGCAGTACTTC
cdr3_aa: CATSRVSGDEQYF
v_call: TRBV15
clone_size: -
j_call: TRBJ2-7
d_call: -

cdr3_nt: TGTGCCAGCAGCCTGGGACCGGGGGTTACCCACGAGCAGTACTTC
cdr3_aa: CASSLGPGVTHEQYF
v_call: TRBV7-9
clone_size: -
j_call: TRBJ2-7
d_call: -

cdr3_nt: TGCGCCAGCAGCTTCACTAGGATGGGACGAATCTTGGGTGAGCAGTACTTC
cdr3_aa: CASSFTRMGRILGEQYF
v_call: TRBV5-1
clone_size: -
j_call: TRBJ2-7
d_call: -

cdr3_nt: TGTGCCAGCAGCTCCTGGACCGGGTCCTACGAGCAGTACTTC
cdr3_aa: CASSSWTGSYEQYF
v_call: TRBV7-8
clone_size: -
j_call: TRBJ2-7
d_call: -

cdr3_nt: TGTGCCAGCAGCTTAGTTGGACCCTCGGCCTACGAGCAGTACTTC
cdr3_aa: CASSLVGPSAYEQYF
v_call: TRBV7-2
clone_size: -
j_call: TRBJ2-7
d_call: -

cdr3_nt: TGTGCCACCAGCAGAGAGGGCGGGAGAGGGGAGACCCAGTACTTC
cdr3_aa: CATSREGGRGETQYF
v_call: TRBV15
clone_size: -
j_call: TRBJ2-5
d_call: TRBD2

cdr3_nt: TGTGCCAGCAGCTTAGCCGGGTTTAACAATGAGCAGTTCTTC
cdr3_aa: CASSLAGFNNEQFF
v_call: TRBV7-9
clone_size: -
j_call: TRBJ2-1
d_call: -

cdr3_nt: TGCAGCGTTGAAGTCCGAGCAGGGAACGAGCAGTACTTC
cdr3_aa: CSVEVRAGNEQYF
v_call: TRBV29-1
clone_size: -
j_call: TRBJ2-7
d_call: -

cdr3_nt: TGTGCCAGCAGTGAACTCGGACAGGGGGCTTTAACCGGGGAGCTGTTTTTT
cdr3_aa: CASSELGQGALTGELFF
v_call: TRBV25-1
clone_size: -
j_call: TRBJ2-2
d_call: TRBD1

cdr3_nt: TGTGCCAGCAGCCCTTTTGAACTAGCGGGAGGACGGGAGACCCAGTACTTC
cdr3_aa: CASSPFELAGGRETQYF
v_call: TRBV14
clone_size: -
j_call: TRBJ2-5
d_call: TRBD2

cdr3_nt: TGTGCCAGCAGTGCCCCCGGGGTTATGAACACTGAAGCTTTCTTT
cdr3_aa: CASSAPGVMNTEAFF
v_call: TRBV27
clone_size: -
j_call: TRBJ1-1
d_call: -

cdr3_nt: TGTGCCAGCAACGTTATGTGGGAGGCCGGATACAATGAGCAGTTCTTC
cdr3_aa: CASNVMWEAGYNEQFF
v_call: TRBV27
clone_size: -
j_call: TRBJ2-1
d_call: -

cdr3_nt: TGCAGCGTGGGAGTGTTGGGGATCACAGATACGCAGTATTTT
cdr3_aa: CSVGVLGITDTQYF
v_call: TRBV29-1
clone_size: -
j_call: TRBJ2-3
d_call: -

cdr3_nt: TGTGCCAGCAGTCTCCTGGGACAGGGGGAAGAGCAGTACTTC
cdr3_aa: CASSLLGQGEEQYF
v_call: TRBV27
clone_size: -
j_call: TRBJ2-7
d_call: TRBD1

cdr3_nt: TGTGCCAGCAGCTCCGCCACCAAGACAGGGCTATATAGCAATCAGCCCCAGCATTTT
cdr3_aa: CASSSATKTGLYSNQPQHF
v_call: TRBV7-9
clone_size: -
j_call: TRBJ1-5
d_call: TRBD1

cdr3_nt: TGTGCCAGCAGCTTTTCACAGGGGAGAGGCACAGATACGCAGTATTTT
cdr3_aa: CASSFSQGRGTDTQYF
v_call: TRBV5-4
clone_size: -
j_call: TRBJ2-3
d_call: TRBD1

cdr3_nt: TGCGCCAGCAGCGGCGCGGGACAGGGGGCTAATTTGAACACTGAAGCTTTCTTT
cdr3_aa: CASSGAGQGANLNTEAFF
v_call: TRBV5-1
clone_size: -
j_call: TRBJ1-1
d_call: TRBD1

cdr3_nt: TGTGCCAGCAGCTTAGGGTTTAGCGTGGATGAGCAGTTCTTC
cdr3_aa: CASSLGFSVDEQFF
v_call: TRBV7-8
clone_size: -
j_call: TRBJ2-1
d_call: -

cdr3_nt: TGTGCCAGCACCAGCCGGGCACCTGGCGCGAACACCGGGGAGCTGTTTTTT
cdr3_aa: CASTSRAPGANTGELFF
v_call: TRBV2
clone_size: -
j_call: TRBJ2-2
d_call: -

cdr3_nt: TGTGCCAGCAGCCGCTGGCGGGAGGAGGGACCAGATACGCAGTATTTT
cdr3_aa: CASSRWREEGPDTQYF
v_call: TRBV7-8
clone_size: -
j_call: TRBJ2-3
d_call: TRBD2